These 11 T cell receptor beta chains originate from one sample sequenced in a study of OX40 agonist ivuxolimab in advanced cancers. Repertoires were generated with immunoSEQ multiplex PCR, while TCRdb's copy carries only in-frame clones and drops some. This sample has 60,000 to 75,000 clones, with 91% found just once. Source: CD4+ or CD8+ T cells sorted from blood, taken in a trial of the OX40 agonist ivuxolimab. These receptors came from an adult with an advanced solid tumor such as melanoma, head and neck, liver or kidney cancer.

The chain employs TRBV7-2 and TRBJ1-3; D unresolved. V lost 1 base, J lost 8 bases, and 6 bases lay in between. The CDR3 has 12 residues. The V gene's germline CDR1 is SGHTA and CDR2 FQGNSA. Here the CDR3 DNA reads TGTGCCAGCAGCTTAGAGTTGCACACCATATATTTT. Translating gives CASSLELHTIYF.

This clone was observed once. V and J are TRBV28 and TRBJ2-7; tentatively, D is TRBD2 (6 bases). V was pared by 2 bases and J by 3 bases, with 8 bases between. Looked up from germline, CDR1 is MDHEN and CDR2 is SYDVKM. The CDR3 contains 13 residues. CDR3 DNA sequence: TGTGCCAGCAGTTTAGAAGCGGGCTACGAGCAGTACTTC. Its translation is CASSLEAGYEQYF.

The rearrangement links TRBV29-1 to TRBJ2-1, with a possible D match to TRBD2 (5 bases). The ends were cut back, 4 bases at V and 9 bases at J, with 13 bases in the middle. The CDR3 is made up of 12 amino acids. Germline CDR1 is SQVTM and CDR2 is ANQGSEA. CDR3 protein: CSVVRAPSEQFF. CDR3 DNA: TGCAGCGTTGTGCGGGCACCCAGTGAGCAGTTCTTC.

The rearrangement joins TRBV13 to TRBJ1-2; maybe TRBD1 (5 bases). The CDR3 extends over 13 amino acids. Germline values: CDR1 PRHDT, CDR2 FYEKMQ (reference sequence). V gave up 0 bases and J gave up 7 bases, with 9 bases separating them. Here the CDR3 DNA reads TGTGCCAGCAGCTTAGGGAATGGGGGTGGCTACACCTTC. It translates to CASSLGNGGGYTF.

The chain is built from TRBV7-9 and TRBJ1-5; a weak D match, TRBD1 (6 bases). CDR1 is SEHNR and CDR2 is FQNEAQ in the germline V gene (reference sequence). The CDR3 is made up of 14 amino acids. The ends were cut back, 1 base at V and 3 bases at J, with 7 bases in the middle. The CDR3 sequence: CASSLGGANQPQHF. In DNA form, the CDR3 reads TGTGCCAGCAGCTTAGGGGGGGCCAATCAGCCCCAGCATTTT.

The gene calls are TRBV4-2 and TRBJ1-5; 7 positions agree with TRBD1. The CDR3 loop spans 19 amino acids. Germline lookup yields CDR1 LGHNA and CDR2 YNFKEQ. The ends lost 5 bases at V and 0 bases at J; junction bases unmatched: 16. The CDR3: CASSMGTAGGGYSNQPQHF. As DNA, the CDR3 is TGTGCCAGCAGCATGGGGACAGCGGGAGGGGGTTATAGCAATCAGCCCCAGCATTTT.

The genes are TRBV11-3 and TRBJ2-2; D is ambiguous. CDR3 size: 13 residues. Trimming removed 7 bases at V and 4 bases at J, with 10 bases between. Germline CDR1 and CDR2: SGHNT and YENEEA. The CDR3 DNA is TGTGCCAGCACCTCTGGGGTCACCGGGGAGCTGTTTTTT. It specifies CASTSGVTGELFF.

V gene TRBV5-6 combines with J gene TRBJ1-4; the D gene is possibly TRBD1 (6 bases). Deletions cut 0 bases from V and 5 bases from J, with 14 bases between. Per germline, CDR1 SGHDT and CDR2 YYEEEE. The CDR3 is made up of 16 amino acids. The CDR3 spells CASSLDRVGSNEKLFF. CDR3 sequence (DNA): TGTGCCAGCAGCTTGGACAGGGTAGGGTCGAATGAAAAACTGTTTTTT.

The chain joins TRBV7-8 to TRBJ2-5; TRBD2 matches 9 bases. Germline-derived CDR1 and CDR2 are SGHVS and FQNEAQ. Trimming took 2 bases from V and 1 from J; bases not matched to a gene: 2. CDR3 length equals 15 residues. CDR3: CASSLISGSQETQYF. The CDR3 nucleotides read TGTGCCAGCAGCTTAATTAGCGGGAGCCAAGAGACCCAGTACTTC. The variable domain in full, completed from reference TRBV7-8 and TRBJ2-5, reads GAGVSQSPRYKVAKRGQDVALRCDPISGHVSLFWYQQALGQGPEFLTYFQNEAQLDKSGLPSDRFFAERPEGSVSTLKIQRTQQEDSAVYLCASSLISGSQETQYFGPGTRLLVL.

This clone is medium-sized by share. The J gene is TRBJ2-7, the V gene TRBV6-5; 9 positions agree with TRBD1. The CDR3 contains 14 residues. The germline V gene has CDR1 MNHEY and CDR2 SVGAGI. V dropped 2 bases and J dropped 7; count of bases not matched to a gene: 6. CDR3 in amino acids: CASSYGGQGLEQYF. CDR3 in DNA: TGTGCCAGCAGTTACGGGGGACAGGGCCTAGAGCAGTACTTC.

The rearrangement links TRBV19 to TRBJ1-5; D gene ambiguous. The CDR3 covers 18 residues. Per the germline V gene, CDR1 is LNHDA and CDR2 is SQIVND (reference sequence). V shed 4 bases and J shed 1 base, with 20 bases lying between them. For the CDR3, the DNA is TGTGCCAGTAGTACGGTCCTAACGGTTGTAGGGAGCAATCAGCCCCAGCATTTT. Its translation is CASSTVLTVVGSNQPQHF.